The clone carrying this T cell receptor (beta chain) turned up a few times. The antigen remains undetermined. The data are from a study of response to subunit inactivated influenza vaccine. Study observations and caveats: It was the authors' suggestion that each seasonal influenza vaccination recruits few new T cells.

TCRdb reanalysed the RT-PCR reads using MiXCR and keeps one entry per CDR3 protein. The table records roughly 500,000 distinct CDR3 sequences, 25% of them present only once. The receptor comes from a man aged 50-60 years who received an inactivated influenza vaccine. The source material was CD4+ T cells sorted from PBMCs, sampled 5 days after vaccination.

CDR3 protein: CASSYPGQGTRTQYF. The CDR3, as DNA: TGTGCCAGCAGCTATCCGGGACAGGGGACTAGGACCCAGTACTTC. The chain has TRBV7-2 and TRBJ2-5; 10 bases are shared with TRBD1. J was trimmed by 7 bases and V by 4 bases; bases with no gene match: 9. This CDR3 region has 15 residues. Germline-derived CDR1 and CDR2 are SGHTA and FQGNSA.